This T cell receptor (beta chain) originates from a study of CD8 T cells in Susac syndrome. Deletions cut 6 bases from V and 2 bases from J, with 20 bases between. The CDR3 covers 17 residues. Germline V lookup: CDR1 MNHEY, CDR2 SMNVEV (reference sequence). The authors carried out high-throughput sequencing of TCR beta. They applied it to CD8+ and CD4+ T cells obtained from blood. While serving as controls, healthy donors were matched for age and sex. TEMRA cells were enriched by FACS, while CD8+ and CD4+ T cells were obtained through a negative isolation that was performed magnetically. Random hexamers were used to reverse transcribe roughly 0.5 to 1 ug of RNA. Amplification of TCR beta CDR3 was carried out by immunoSEQ multiplex PCR, which covered 54 Vbeta and 13 Jbeta segments. Using its own MiXCR run on the immunoSEQ multiplex PCR reads, TCRdb lists one record per CDR3 protein. The table records about 140,000 distinct CDR3 sequences, 94% of them present only once.

Sequenced: CD8+ T cells from PBMCs. This sequence joins TRBV27 and TRBJ1-5; the D gene is possibly TRBD1 (6 bases). The sequence came from a human donor in good health. The CDR3 loop reads CASSLAGGGFGNQPQHF. The CDR3 DNA reads as TGTGCCAGCAGCTTGGCGGGGGGCGGGTTCGGCAATCAGCCCCAGCATTTT.